A single T cell receptor beta chain is shown here with its context. It has no known antigen specificity. No much larger clone is present one base from it, and per-base qualities are unavailable. The receptor library was made with the immunoSEQ multiplex PCR assay. For the multiplex PCR, a mixture combining 60 forward primers for TCR Vbeta segments and 13 reverse primers for TCR Jbeta segments was used. A multiplex PCR assay on genomic DNA amplified the CDR3 region of rearranged TCR beta genes. On the Illumina HiSeq System, the amplified TCR beta libraries were sequenced as 87-base-pair reads. The authors' analysis ran thus. A later analysis counted about 76 million unique TCR beta chains across the approximately 700 repertoires, and 10 million to 11 million of these chains were shared by at least two donors. A nearest-neighbor algorithm error-corrected the raw reads and collapsed the reads into unique sequences, merging closely related sequences to remove PCR and sequencing errors. CDR3 sequences were aligned to IMGT reference sequences to assign V, D and J gene segments. Each retained sequence needed at least a six-nucleotide match to both a V gene segment and a J gene segment. A rearrangement counted as productive if the CDR3 had no stop codons and remained in frame with V and J, and every other rearrangement counted as non-productive. Following IMGT convention, CDR3 was defined as the stretch from the second conserved V-encoded cysteine up to the conserved J-encoded phenylalanine. The earlier analysis of 550 to 650 of the donors excluded any sequence lacking an unambiguous match to a single V gene segment. In an earlier analysis of several hundred of the donors, a V segment was called functional when productive rearrangements were above 56.7%, and segregating when the standard deviation between donors exceeded 5%. A statistical classification framework was built to diagnose cytomegalovirus status from the catalog of TCR beta chain sequences. A later analysis assigned V and J genes by comparing TCR nucleotide sequences with IMGT/GENE-DB human TR gene sequences. In a later analysis, CDR3 sequences and most-parsimonious VDJ recombination scenarios were assigned using the TCRdist pipeline. In a later analysis, each TCR beta chain was defined by its CDR3 amino acid sequence together with its V-gene family, and reads without a unique V-gene family were excluded. As a way to deal with suspected cross-contamination and a sequencing artifact, a later analysis dropped nearly 600 nucleotide sequences that were highly shared and had low generation probability. For each public chain, a later analysis derived a clonal expansion index from normalized ranks of inferred template counts within each repertoire. A later analysis computed generation probabilities with a VDJ recombination model fitted to out-of-frame rearrangements, and checked the results against IGoR. Hypergeometric tests were used in a later analysis to score TCR-TCR, TCR-HLA and TCR-CMV co-occurrence, with a repertoire-size bias correction applied to the TCR pairs. A later analysis estimated false discovery rates by permuting HLA or CMV assignments 20 times. In a later analysis, co-occurring TCRs were grouped using DBSCAN, with TCRdist sequence similarity added in when clustering inside HLA-allele-positive subsets. Repertoires with fewer than 30,000 or more than 120,000 public chains were left out of co-occurrence clustering, as were several repertoires with anomalous nucleotide sharing. As stored in TCRdb, this immuneACCESS dataset retains in-frame rearrangements with V and J assigned. A fraction of the clones does not appear; measured against another copy, unresolved V genes explain less than half of the discrepancy, and the remainder lacks a known reason. From that table come the V and J calls and clone size; the DNA was used to work out D and trimming. The sample has 150,000 to 200,000 clones on record, nearly 80% of them singletons. Around 1% of the sample rests with the top ten.

The data stem from a study of cytomegalovirus exposure and HLA in healthy donors listed by TCRdb under 2017. Background for the entire study: According to an earlier analysis of 587 of the donors, some 180 million T cells yielded over 90 million unique TCR beta sequences and around 280 Gb of sequence data. An early release covering approximately 600 HLA-typed donors comprised about 300 gigabases of sequencing data and roughly 85 million unique TCR sequences. The genetic ancestry cluster associated with self-reported Caucasian donors included 70% to 85% of the roughly 400 genotyped donors. The study aimed to test whether signatures of past pathogen exposure could be identified by cataloging public T cell receptors. The study used immunosequencing to profile the T cell repertoires of some 600 subjects and linked those repertoires to cytomegalovirus serostatus. Besides the first cohort of around 700 subjects, a separate validation cohort made up of roughly 120 different subjects was used. High-throughput TCR immunosequencing, statistical association of individual TCRs with disease status, and machine learning were combined to predict cytomegalovirus infection status. To study patterns of TCR occurrence, a later analysis re-analyzed previously published TCR beta repertoires from 500 to 850 donors and added high-resolution HLA genotyping. The later analysis used no new phenotypic data to find candidate immune exposures, relying instead on TCR beta sequences and their occurrence across donors. To decide whether each TCR beta V gene segment behaved as functional or pseudogenic, an earlier analysis of 587 of the donors relied on high-throughput TCR beta sequencing. Alongside the repertoire data, information on donor age, sex, ethnicity and CMV serostatus was compiled. Genome-wide SNP genotypes for about 55% of the 666 donors were used in a later genetic analysis, which treated that subset as a discovery cohort. All discovery cohort repertoires had been generated on a single sequencing platform. Both class I and class II loci were covered by HLA typing, at four-digit resolution. The number of donors typed differed by locus, with 629-630 for A, B, C, DRB1 and DQB1, over 500 for DQA1, 600 to 610 for DPA1, and 472 for DPB1. Several DR-DQ haplotypes were treated as single units for association and clustering because of strong linkage in the cohort. Among a few hundred genotyped donors of the cohort, an average of about 240,000 unique TCR beta nucleotide sequences were sequenced per donor, around 20% of them non-productive.

The germline V gene sets CDR1 to SGHDT and CDR2 to YYEEEE. The CDR3 starts with the cysteine, ends with the phenylalanine, and has 15 residues. Of the read, only the CDR3 DNA is kept; its 45 bases are in frame from base 1. V loses 5 bases of germline sequence and J loses 0 bases, and the interval between the two ends is 15 bases. Paper-wide results and their limitations: Because counts were too low, about 15 rarely observed V segments, including chromosome 9 orphons, were left out of the earlier analysis of 500 to 750 of the donors. According to a later analysis, TCR association rates differed among HLA loci, with DRB1 alleles showing the most associated TCRs and HLA-C alleles showing the fewest. Compared with equally common non-associated chains, HLA-associated TCR beta chains in a later analysis were more clonally expanded and had lower generation probabilities. The sequencing pipeline was judged likely to have produced a cluster of highly shared sequence variants as a technical artifact. The study listed 164 TCR beta chains as associated with cytomegalovirus. A later analysis reported that several top co-occurrence clusters appeared linked to parvovirus B19, influenza, CMV and Epstein-Barr virus. A further reported finding was that TCR beta sequences accurately predicted the HLA-A and HLA-B alleles for most subjects in the first cohort. CMV serostatus was the only immune exposure information available for the cohort. A later genetic analysis reported fewer N-insertions in productive TCRs among donors in an Asian-associated ancestry cluster than the 666-donor mean. Most CMV-associated TCR beta chains appeared to be HLA-restricted in a later analysis, and the HLA associations seemed to be driven largely by CMV exposure. While some public TCRs were present in many individuals, most TCR sequences turned up only very rarely across donors. Roughly uniform sequencing depth across donors was assumed in presence/absence analyses, although this assumption may not hold. V-gene and J-gene trimming of TCR beta chains was associated with a missense DCLRE1C variant in a later genetic analysis, and the association was replicated in an independent cohort. The classifier was reported to diagnose cytomegalovirus status with high specificity and sensitivity in both the original cohort and the validation cohort. Correlated functional status among segregating V segments might be attributable to linkage disequilibrium, but an unknown experimental factor could not be ruled out. This cohort had only TCR beta chains sequenced, and the lack of alpha or paired-chain data limited which features could be detected. Specific HLA alleles were associated with some 15,000 TCR beta sequences at a false discovery rate of 0.05 in a later analysis. In vitro tests confirmed that a few of the cytomegalovirus-associated TCR beta chains recognize cytomegalovirus antigens. When HLA alleles, especially DR and DQ, strongly co-occurred, TCR associations were difficult to assign to individual alleles. The authors suggested that the approach could potentially be generalized to other disease states and immunological phenotypes. Broadly in line with IMGT annotations, most TCR beta V segments showed up in productive rearrangements about 90% or about 30% of the time in an earlier analysis of under 700 of the donors. HLA typing was unavailable for some donors at each locus, so association tests used only the typed subset. Some IMGT-functional V segments, including TRBV6-2 and TRBV6-3, could not be distinguished by the 87-base-pair reads and were therefore excluded.

In total, over 600 healthy bone marrow donors made up the cohort. At the time of sampling, all cohort members were nominally healthy, though unrecorded immune exposures were likely present. The donor tested CMV seropositive and was one of the 289 seropositive cohort members. Every donor gave a peripheral blood sample, and the peripheral blood mononuclear cells from that sample were used for TCR beta sequencing. Genomic DNA extraction from the blood cell samples was performed with the Qiagen DNeasy Blood Extraction Kit. The receptor was isolated from a woman between 50 and 59 years old in good health and CMV-seropositive. The chain is assembled from TRBV5-6 and TRBJ2-7; TRBD1 might be the D gene, on 6 matching bases. Sequencing input: PBMCs. The CDR3 protein is CASSLQGRPSYEQYF. The DNA sequence is given as TGTGCCAGCAGTTTACAGGGTCGTCCCTCCTACGAGCAGTACTTC.